Below, one T cell receptor beta chain is given with its context. Its binding antigen is unknown. There are no base qualities to consult, and no much larger clone falls within one base. These data are taken from a study of cytomegalovirus exposure and HLA in healthy donors (dated by TCRdb to about 2017). Context from the whole study: In an earlier analysis of about 560 of the donors, about 260 Gb of sequence data and some 120 million unique TCR beta sequences from roughly 200 million T cells were reported. Of the roughly 400 genotyped donors, about 80% fell in the genetic ancestry cluster associated with self-reported Caucasian donors. Typing coverage varied by locus: about 629-640 donors for A, B, C, DRB1 and DQB1; approximately 560 for DQA1; 606 for DPA1; roughly 450 for DPB1. HLA typing included class I and class II loci at four-digit resolution. Along with the roughly 700-subject first cohort, a separate validation cohort of over a hundred different subjects was used. To predict cytomegalovirus infection status, the study combined high-throughput TCR immunosequencing, statistical association of individual TCRs with disease status, and machine learning. All discovery cohort repertoires had been generated using a single sequencing platform. Using immunosequencing, the study profiled T cell repertoires from fewer than 700 subjects and related those repertoires to cytomegalovirus serostatus. An early release that covered 640 HLA-typed donors contained approximately 300 gigabases of sequencing data and 85 million to 100 million unique TCR sequences. A later analysis re-analyzed previously published TCR beta repertoires from 650 to 800 donors and added high-resolution HLA genotyping to study TCR occurrence patterns. The study aimed to test whether signatures of past pathogen exposure could be identified by cataloging public T cell receptors. A later genetic analysis used genome-wide SNP genotypes for about 65% of the 666 donors, treating that subset as a discovery cohort. Across some 400 genotyped donors of the cohort, an average of approximately 220,000 unique TCR beta nucleotide sequences per donor were sequenced, and 15% to 20% of those sequences were non-productive. Several DR-DQ haplotypes were treated as single units for association and clustering because of strong linkage in the cohort. Alongside the repertoire data, information on donor age, sex, ethnicity and CMV serostatus was compiled. The later analysis used no new phenotypic data to find candidate immune exposures, relying instead on TCR beta sequences and their occurrence across donors. An earlier analysis of 587 of the donors used high-throughput TCR beta sequencing to judge whether each TCR beta V gene segment behaved as functional or pseudogenic.

Library preparation was by the immunoSEQ multiplex PCR assay. A mixture of 60 forward primers for TCR Vbeta segments and 13 reverse primers for TCR Jbeta segments was used in the multiplex PCR. Amplification of the CDR3 region of rearranged TCR beta genes was performed with a multiplex PCR assay on genomic DNA. On the Illumina HiSeq System, the amplified TCR beta libraries were sequenced as 87-base-pair reads. Concerning the study's data processing: Across the 700 or so repertoires, a later analysis counted 75 million to 90 million unique TCR beta chains, some 11 million of which were shared by at least two donors. Raw reads were error-corrected and collapsed into unique sequences by a nearest-neighbor algorithm in which closely related sequences were merged to remove PCR and sequencing errors. Alignment of CDR3 sequences to IMGT reference sequences was used to assign V, D and J gene segments. For a sequence to be retained, a match of at least six nucleotides was required to both a V gene segment and a J gene segment. Rearrangements were called productive when the CDR3 lacked stop codons and stayed in frame with V and J; all others were non-productive. CDR3 was defined by IMGT convention, running from the second conserved V-encoded cysteine to the conserved J-encoded phenylalanine. The earlier analysis of fewer than 750 of the donors excluded sequences that lacked an unambiguous match to a single V gene segment. In an earlier analysis of about 590 of the donors, a V segment was called functional when productive rearrangements were above 56.7%, and segregating when the standard deviation between donors exceeded 5%. A statistical classification framework was built for diagnosing cytomegalovirus status from the catalog of TCR beta chain sequences. A later analysis assigned V and J genes by comparing TCR nucleotide sequences with IMGT/GENE-DB human TR gene sequences. Using the TCRdist pipeline, a later analysis assigned CDR3 sequences along with most-parsimonious VDJ recombination scenarios. In a later analysis, each TCR beta chain was defined by its CDR3 amino acid sequence together with its V-gene family, and reads lacking a unique V-gene family were excluded. In a later analysis, fewer than 650 highly shared, low-generation-probability nucleotide sequences were removed to address suspected cross-contamination and a sequencing artifact. For each public chain, a later analysis derived a clonal expansion index from normalized ranks of inferred template counts within each repertoire. In a later analysis, generation probabilities were computed using a VDJ recombination model fitted to out-of-frame rearrangements, and the results were checked against IGoR. A later analysis scored TCR-TCR, TCR-HLA and TCR-CMV co-occurrence with hypergeometric tests, applying a repertoire-size bias correction to TCR pairs. In a later analysis, false discovery rates were estimated by permuting HLA or CMV assignments 20 times. A later analysis grouped co-occurring TCRs with DBSCAN, adding TCRdist sequence similarity when clustering within HLA-allele-positive subsets. Co-occurrence clustering excluded repertoires with fewer than 30,000 or more than 120,000 public chains, plus five with anomalous nucleotide sharing. The source is immuneACCESS, and TCRdb retained only in-frame sequences with V and J called. Part of the clones is not carried over; for the studies checked, unresolved V genes explain less than half of this, and the remainder is unexplained. That table gives V, J and clone size, and the DNA gave D and trimming. Across this sample there are 150,000 to 250,000 clones, with 82% seen only once. The ten most abundant clones make up around 0.1% of the sample.

Broad study findings and their caveats: The authors suggested that the approach could potentially be generalized to other disease states and immunological phenotypes. In a later analysis, the rate of TCR association differed among HLA loci, with DRB1 alleles having the most associated TCRs and HLA-C alleles having the fewest. In a later analysis, several top co-occurrence clusters were reported to appear linked to parvovirus B19, influenza, CMV and Epstein-Barr virus. When HLA alleles, especially DR and DQ, strongly co-occurred, attributing TCR associations to individual alleles was difficult. Because HLA typing was unavailable for some donors at each locus, only the typed subset was used in association tests. A later genetic analysis reported fewer N-insertions in productive TCRs among donors in an Asian-associated ancestry cluster than the roughly 690-donor mean. Most CMV-associated TCR beta chains appeared to be HLA-restricted in a later analysis, and the HLA associations seemed to be driven largely by CMV exposure. Most TCR sequences were seen in very few donors, while some public TCRs were found in many individuals. The classifier was reported to diagnose cytomegalovirus status with high specificity and sensitivity in both the original and validation cohorts. In an earlier analysis of approximately 590 of the donors, most TCR beta V segments were observed in productive rearrangements about 87% or about 30% of the time, broadly matching IMGT annotations. An association between a missense DCLRE1C variant and V-gene and J-gene trimming of TCR beta chains was found in a later genetic analysis and replicated in an independent cohort. In vitro tests confirmed that a few of the cytomegalovirus-associated TCR beta chains recognize cytomegalovirus antigens. The only immune exposure information available for the cohort was CMV serostatus. Some IMGT-functional V segments, including TRBV6-2 and TRBV6-3, could not be told apart with the 87-base-pair reads, so those segments were excluded. In a later analysis, 16,951 TCR beta sequences were associated with specific HLA alleles at a false discovery rate of 0.05. The earlier analysis of approximately 560 of the donors excluded over 15 rarely observed V segments, including chromosome 9 orphons, because counts were too low. Linkage disequilibrium might explain the correlated functional status among segregating V segments, but an unknown experimental factor could not be ruled out. Only TCR beta chains were sequenced in this cohort, and the absence of alpha or paired-chain data limited detectable features. A cluster of highly shared sequence variants was judged likely to be a technical artifact of the sequencing pipeline. Compared with equally common non-associated chains, HLA-associated TCR beta chains in a later analysis were more clonally expanded and had lower generation probabilities. The presence/absence analyses assumed that sequencing depth was roughly uniform across donors, and that assumption may not be true. A further reported finding was that TCR beta sequences accurately predicted the HLA-A and HLA-B alleles for most subjects in the first cohort. In the study, 150 to 200 TCR beta chains were listed as associated with cytomegalovirus.

The cohort was made up of approximately 670 healthy bone marrow donors. All cohort members were sampled while nominally healthy, although unrecorded immune exposures were likely present. The donor was CMV seronegative and belonged to the group of under 400 seronegative cohort members. Every donor gave a peripheral blood sample, and the peripheral blood mononuclear cells from that sample were used for TCR beta sequencing. Genomic DNA extraction from the blood cell samples was performed with the Qiagen DNeasy Blood Extraction Kit. The CDR3 runs 16 residues from the cysteine to the phenylalanine. The only DNA kept is the CDR3, 48 bases in frame from the first base. The trim is 4 bases for V and 2 bases for J, with a gap of 17 bases between the germline ends. The germline V gene specifies SGHDT as CDR1 and YYEEEE as CDR2.

The sample taken for sequencing was PBMCs. The TCR originated in a boy younger than 10 in good health and CMV-seronegative. The chain employs TRBV5-6 and TRBJ2-3, and TRBD2 may be the D gene, going by 7 matching bases. The sequenced DNA is TGTGCCAGCAGCCCATATGGGGGGGCTAACACAGATACGCAGTATTTT. This encodes CASSPYGGANTDTQYF.